This TCR beta chain was recovered during a study of cytomegalovirus exposure and HLA in healthy donors. Use of 60 Vbeta and 13 Jbeta primers characterized the PCR. Sequencing was performed with immunoSEQ multiplex PCR; in TCRdb, only in-frame clones are kept and a portion is missing. The data hold around 140,000 clones, with 75% to 85% observed a single time. With regard to this clone: Its antigen is undetermined.

Study findings and constraints: By a later analysis, the bulk of CMV-associated TCR beta chains appeared HLA-restricted.

Germline V gives CDR1 SNHLY, CDR2 FYNNEI. This CDR3 comprises 16 residues. The receptor's source is a young woman in good health and CMV-seropositive. Sequenced material: PBMCs. The chain recombines TRBV2 with TRBJ2-5, with 11 bases that match TRBD2. The J call may be in error: the DNA end matches TRBJ2-7 better. The DNA of the CDR3 is TGTGCCAGCAGTGGGGGGACTAGCGGACGCCCCTACGAGCAGTACTTC. Translation gives CASSGGTSGRPYEQYF.